This TCR beta chain was retrieved from a study of blood T cell repertoires in COVID-19. Study background: Nucleic acid was either cDNA or gDNA, and it came from T cells, B-cell-depleted T cells, or PBMCs.

In the authors' methods: Estimated nucleated cell counts came from reference gene primer amplification. The table came from immunoSEQ multiplex PCR; TCRdb's copy has only in-frame clones and leaves some out. V, J and clone size are those of that table, while D and trimming were read from the DNA. The table lists approximately 290,000 clones, roughly 90% of them singletons, with roughly 2% in the top ten. The CDR3 runs to 14 residues. V lost 2 bases and J 3 bases, leaving 10 bases between the germline ends. Germline V gene lookup returns CDR1 MDHEN and CDR2 SYDVKM. The sequence was collected from a man aged 18 to 29 with active or convalescent COVID-19. The sequencing input was peripheral blood. The chain employs TRBV28 and TRBJ1-2, with D uncertain. The CDR3 sequence is CASSLTGDHYGYTF. CDR3 nucleotides: TGTGCCAGCAGTTTAACCGGGGATCACTATGGCTACACCTTC.